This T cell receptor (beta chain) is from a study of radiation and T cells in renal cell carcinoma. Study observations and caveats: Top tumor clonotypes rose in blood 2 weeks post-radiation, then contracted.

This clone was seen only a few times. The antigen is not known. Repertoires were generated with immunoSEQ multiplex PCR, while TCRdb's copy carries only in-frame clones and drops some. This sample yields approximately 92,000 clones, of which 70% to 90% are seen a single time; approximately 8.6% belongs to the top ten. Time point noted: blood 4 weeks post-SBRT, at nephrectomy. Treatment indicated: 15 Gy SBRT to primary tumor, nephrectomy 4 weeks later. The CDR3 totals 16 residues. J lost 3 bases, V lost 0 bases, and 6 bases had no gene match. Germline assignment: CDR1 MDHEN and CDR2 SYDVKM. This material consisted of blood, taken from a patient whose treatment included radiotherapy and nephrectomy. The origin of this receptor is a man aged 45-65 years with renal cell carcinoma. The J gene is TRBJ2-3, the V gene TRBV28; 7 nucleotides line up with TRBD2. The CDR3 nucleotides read TGTGCCAGCAGTTTATGGGCGGGGGTAACTACAGATACGCAGTATTTT. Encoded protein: CASSLWAGVTTDTQYF.